The source of this TCR beta chain is a study of cytomegalovirus exposure and HLA in healthy donors. Study-level background: Prior work identified 120 million or so unique TCR beta sequences in approximately 200 million T cells.

Germline-derived CDR1 and CDR2 are SGHRS and YFSETQ. This CDR3 contains 14 residues. J was trimmed by 5 bases and V by 4 bases; bases with no gene match: 5. This PCR relied on a set of 60 Vbeta primers and 13 Jbeta primers. Generated by immunoSEQ multiplex PCR, the TCRdb table keeps only in-frame clones and is missing some. Of nearly 200,000 clones listed, 65% to 85% are singletons. The sample holds a few counts of this clone. Donors were nominally healthy when sampled, though unrecorded immune exposures were likely. The chain joins TRBV5-1 to TRBJ2-5; 10 bases agree with TRBD1. Input material: PBMCs. The sequence came from a boy aged 2 to 9 in good health and CMV-seronegative. CDR3 region: CASSQDRGRETQYF. CDR3 bases: TGCGCCAGCAGCCAAGACAGGGGGCGGGAGACCCAGTACTTC.